The next 11 T cell receptor beta chains were all read from a single sample in a study of blood T cell repertoires in COVID-19. The assay was immunoSEQ multiplex PCR, and TCRdb's table has in-frame clones only and misses some. Found here are 70,000 to 100,000 clones, roughly 89% of them singletons; the top ten hold 4.3%. Sequencing was carried out using peripheral blood. These receptors were collected from a woman of 80 years or more with active or convalescent COVID-19.

The genes are TRBV20-1 and TRBJ2-7; TRBD2 matches 10 bases. Germline loops: CDR1 DFQATT, CDR2 SNEGSKA (reference sequence). This CDR3 has 13 amino acids. J was trimmed by 6 bases and V by 3 bases; bases with no gene match: 5. The CDR3 nucleotides are TGCAGTGCTAGTGGTCTAGCGGGAGTCGAGCAGTACTTC. The encoded protein is CSASGLAGVEQYF.

The chain links TRBV5-1 to TRBJ2-1, with 11 bases identical to TRBD2. CDR3 length equals 19 residues. V lost 1 base and J lost 6; bases outside the gene matches: 15. Per germline, CDR1 SGHRS and CDR2 YFSETQ. The CDR3 nucleotides read TGCGCCAGCAGCTTGATCACTAGCGGGAGATTCGGTACGGGCAATGAGCAGTTCTTC. Encoded protein: CASSLITSGRFGTGNEQFF.

V and J are TRBV28 and TRBJ1-2; maybe TRBD1 (5 bases). The V end lost 3 bases, the J end lost 4 bases, and 18 bases lay between the germline ends. The CDR3 covers 16 residues. Per the germline V gene, CDR1 is MDHEN and CDR2 is SYDVKM. The DNA of the CDR3 is TGTGCCAGCAGTTTCGTCCGGACACTCGCCCCCTATGGCTACACCTTC. It yields the protein CASSFVRTLAPYGYTF.

The rearrangement joins TRBV14 to TRBJ2-1; D perhaps matches TRBD2 (5 bases). Between the trimmed V and J ends, which lost 0 bases and 5 bases, there was a span of 14 bases. This CDR3 is 16 amino acids long. The germline V gene has CDR1 SGHDN and CDR2 FVKESK. The CDR3 DNA reads as TGTGCCAGCAGCCAAGAACCCCCAGTGGGAGACAATGAGCAGTTCTTC. Translation: CASSQEPPVGDNEQFF. The full variable domain, rest sourced from reference TRBV14 and TRBJ2-1, is EAGVTQFPSHSVIEKGQTVTLRCDPISGHDNLYWYRRVMGKEIKFLLHFVKESKQDESGMPNNRFLAERTGGTYSTLKVQPAELEDSGVYFCASSQEPPVGDNEQFFGPGTRLTVL.

The chain links TRBV5-3 to TRBJ2-7; 9 bases fit TRBD2. TRBV5-3 carries the ORF label, with uncertain function. The CDR3 loop spans 16 amino acids. V lost 4 bases and J lost 4; bases outside the gene matches: 12. The CDR3 region has the DNA TGTGCCAGAAGCCTCCGGATCAGCGGGAGGAGGTACGAGCAGTACTTC. Residues: CARSLRISGRRYEQYF.

In DNA, the CDR3 is TGTGCCAGCAGCTTGTACCAGGGAAGTGAAAAACTGTTTTTT. Translating it yields CASSLYQGSEKLFF. The chain is built from TRBV7-9 and TRBJ1-4; possible D gene TRBD1, 5 bases. Germline CDR1 and CDR2: SEHNR and FQNEAQ (reference sequence). V was shortened by 3 bases and J by 7 bases, with 12 bases between the two germline ends. The CDR3 length is 14 residues.

The genes are TRBV24-1 and TRBJ2-7, with D uncertain. The V and J ends lost 3 bases and 0 bases respectively, with 5 bases between them. The CDR3 extends over 13 amino acids. The germline gives CDR1 KGHDR, CDR2 SFDVKD. The CDR3 is CATSDRVSYEQYF. The CDR3 DNA reads TGTGCCACCAGTGATCGGGTCTCCTACGAGCAGTACTTC.

The J gene is TRBJ1-2, the V gene TRBV7-2; 10 bases match TRBD1. J gave up 4 bases and V 5 bases, and 4 bases lay outside the gene matches. From germline, CDR1 is SGHTA and CDR2 FQGNSA. The CDR3 loop spans 14 amino acids. CDR3 DNA: TGTGCCAGCAGCGGGGACAGGGGAGCCTATGGCTACACCTTC. It encodes CASSGDRGAYGYTF.

The genes are TRBV2 and TRBJ2-1; no definite D call. Deletions cut 7 bases from V and 5 bases from J, with 12 bases between. CDR1 and CDR2 (germline): SNHLY, FYNNEI. The CDR3 is made up of 13 amino acids. The CDR3 here is CASNRVRDNEQFF. CDR3 DNA sequence: TGTGCCAGCAATCGGGTACGGGACAATGAGCAGTTCTTC.

The V call is TRBV19, the J call TRBJ1-4, with 9 nucleotides matching TRBD1. The length of the CDR3 is 13 residues. J gave up 13 bases and V 6 bases, and 9 bases lay outside the gene matches. CDR1 and CDR2 (germline): LNHDA, SQIVND (reference sequence). CDR3 in DNA: TGTGCCAGTAGCGGGAGACAGGGGGGGAGACTGTTTTTT. It encodes CASSGRQGGRLFF.

The chain links TRBV7-9 to TRBJ1-6; TRBD1 is a possible D gene (5 bases). Per the germline V gene, CDR1 is SEHNR and CDR2 is FQNEAQ (reference sequence). This CDR3 region has 18 residues. V was shortened by 1 base and J by 2 bases, with 15 bases between the two germline ends. The CDR3 DNA reads TGTGCCAGCAGCTTAGAATTTATCGACAGCCCCTATAATTCACCCCTCCACTTT. This translates into CASSLEFIDSPYNSPLHF.